This T cell receptor (beta chain) was observed in a study of T cell responses to AZD1222 COVID-19 vaccine. Trimming shortened V by 2 bases and J by 1 base, and 5 bases separated the two germline ends. Germline lookup yields CDR1 KGHDR and CDR2 SFDVKD. This CDR3 has 14 residues. Profiling relied on immunoSEQ multiplex PCR, and the TCRdb table lists in-frame clones only, not all of them. The profile shows 100,000 to 150,000 clones, around 89% of them singletons. Sequences were derived from peripheral blood, sampled on day 0 of AZD1222 vaccination. The TCR was taken from an adult in good health. The chain employs TRBV24-1 and TRBJ1-3, with D possibly matching TRBD1 (5 bases). The CDR3 nucleotides are TGTGCCACCAGTGATTCAGGGTCTGGAAACACCATATATTTT. Translated: CATSDSGSGNTIYF.